This T cell receptor (beta chain) came from a study of vaccination effects on CD4 cells after COVID-19 (dated by TCRdb to between 2021 and 2022). Study-wide context: Post-vaccine samples across the study were collected a median of 72 days after the second dose, with a range of 14 to 241. A total of 10 COVID-19 convalescent patients and a handful of SARS-CoV-2-naive healthy vaccine recipients were included in the full study. SARS-CoV-2 spike-specific CD4+ TCR repertoires were compared before and after mRNA vaccination in COVID-19 convalescent patients and in infection-naive vaccine recipients. Cultures from other donors in the study were sequenced with the Oncomine TCR Beta short-read assay on an Illumina iSeq 100.

The investigation overall reported the following: In healthy vaccine recipients, vaccine-induced clones were almost all SARS-CoV-2 mono-reactive, with only 1 of 255 cross-reactive with common cold coronaviruses. Marked clonal contraction was observed in both infection-induced and vaccine-induced clones at late post-vaccination timepoints, consistent with waning T cell responses. The study was limited by a small number of convalescent patients and lacked early post-infection timepoints.

With regard to this clone: It has no known antigen specificity. No base-level quality is on record; no much larger clone is a single base apart.

Preparation of the library involved the immunoSEQ multiplex PCR assay. DNA from the cultured, isolated CD4+ T cells was subjected to TCR beta CDR3 sequencing. In the paper's pipeline: The analysis removed non-productive TCR sequences, trimmed reads to the CDR3 region, and retained only CDR3s that were 7 or more amino acids long. Antigen-specific clonotypes were identified using the MANAFEST web app by comparison of expansion in peptide wells against reference cultures. For clones to be considered positive, expansion at FDR<0.05 versus reference and all other wells, an odds ratio above 5, and a frequency above 0.1% in two replicate wells were required. Cross-reactive clonotypes were defined as significantly expanded in SARS-CoV-2 spike wells and in at least one common cold coronavirus spike condition. Levenshtein distance calculated with the stringdist R package was used to assess CDR3 similarity, and unrooted trees were constructed with ape in R 3.6.1. TCRdb re-hosts the immuneACCESS table, in-frame sequences only. Its copies lack some clones; in the studies checked, an unresolved V gene accounts for under half of them, and the cause for the rest is not known. V, J and clone size are those of that table, while D and trimming were read from the DNA. Within this sample are about 69,000 clones, with just under 75% of them counted one time only. The top ten clonotypes cover 1.5% to 1.8% of the sample.

The ViraFEST assay stimulated PBMC with viral peptide pools and then used TCR sequencing to identify antigen-specific CD4+ T cell clonotypes by expansion. After around 11 days of culture, CD4+ T cells were isolated with the EasySep CD4+ T cell isolation kit. Each participant got two doses of an mRNA SARS-CoV-2 vaccine, either BNT162b2 or mRNA-1273. Negative nucleocapsid antibody results before and after vaccination confirmed that the healthy vaccine recipients had no prior SARS-CoV-2 infection. Approximately 2 million PBMC per well were cultured with about 10 ug/ml peptides in IMDM containing 5% human AB serum, around 10 IU/ml IL-2 and gentamicin. On days 3 and 7, half of the culture medium was replaced with fresh IL-2-containing medium. Each peptide stimulation condition was cultured in triplicate wells unless otherwise noted. PBMC were separated from whole blood using Ficoll-Paque Plus gradient centrifugation and were then either cryopreserved at -140C or used fresh. The overlapping peptide pools covered the spike proteins of SARS-CoV-2 as well as those of the common cold coronaviruses HCoV-NL63, HCoV-OC43 and HCoV-229E. The QIAamp micro DNA kit was used to extract genomic DNA from the cultured CD4+ T cells.

The CDR3 sequence holds 15 residues, the cysteine and phenylalanine included. Kept here is only the CDR3 DNA, which spans 45 bases and is read in frame from base 1. For CDR1 and CDR2, the germline V gene lists MNHEY and SVGAGI. Trimming removed 6 bases from V and 4 bases from J; the gene matches leave 8 bases unexplained. The starting material was CD4+ T cells from PBMCs cultured with HCoV-229E spike peptides, obtained after COVID-19 vaccination. The sample's cell subset or site, from its label and the paper: HCoV-229E spike overlapping peptide pool stimulation. The chain employs TRBV6-5 and TRBJ1-5; 8 central nucleotides agree with TRBD1. The sequence was collected from a human donor who received a COVID-19 vaccine. The DNA sequence is given as TGTGCCAGCAGAGAGACAGGGGCTTTGAATCAGCCCCAGCATTTT. Translated, this gives CASRETGALNQPQHF.